These 18 T cell receptor beta chains originate from one sample sequenced in a study of blood T cell repertoires in COVID-19. Measured with immunoSEQ multiplex PCR; TCRdb has only the in-frame clones, and not every one. The sample shows hundreds of thousands of clones, about 90% of them seen only once. The sample taken for sequencing was PBMCs or T cells enriched from blood (not recorded which). The receptors derive from a woman aged 30 to 39 who had recovered from COVID-19.

In the case of this clone: One end of the junction does not line up with germline, which may come from a read error. The rearrangement joins TRBV7-8 to TRBJ2-1; 10 nucleotides align to TRBD2. The CDR3 covers 14 residues. The germline V gene encodes CDR1 SGHVS and CDR2 FQNEAQ. CDR3 protein: CASSLAGVMDEQFF. CDR3 nucleotide sequence: TGTGCCAGCAGCCTAGCGGGAGTCATGGATGAGCAGTTCTTC. Using reference TRBV7-8 and TRBJ2-1 for the parts outside the CDR3, the full variable domain is GAGVSQSPRYKVAKRGQDVALRCDPISGHVSLFWYQQALGQGPEFLTYFQNEAQLDKSGLPSDRFFAERPEGSVSTLKIQRTQQEDSAVYLCASSLAGVMDEQFFGPGTRLTVL.

Only one count was recorded for this clone. This sequence joins TRBV10-3 and TRBJ1-5; D is undetermined. CDR1 and CDR2 (germline): ENHRY, SYGVKD. The germline V and J ends were trimmed by 7 bases and 3 bases, with 10 bases remaining between them. The CDR3 has 13 amino acids. This CDR3 is CAITQTLNQPQHF. The DNA of the CDR3 is TGTGCCATCACACAGACACTCAATCAGCCCCAGCATTTT.

CDR3 residues: CASSASGTGFHEQYF. The DNA for the CDR3 is TGTGCCAGCAGCGCTTCCGGGACAGGGTTCCACGAGCAGTACTTC. The chain carries TRBV9 and TRBJ2-7; 9 bases align to TRBD1. CDR1 is SGDLS, CDR2 YYNGEE, per germline. CDR3 length equals 15 residues. V shed 3 bases, J shed 5 bases, and the junction held 9 bases outside the gene matches.

This sequence joins TRBV5-4 and TRBJ2-7, with 14 bases matching TRBD2. V shed 4 bases and J 6 bases; nucleotides not matched to a gene: 6. Germline-derived CDR1 and CDR2 are SGHNT and YYREEE (reference sequence). This CDR3 spans 15 amino acids. CDR3 sequence: CASSKGLAGVSEQYF. CDR3 nucleotide sequence: TGTGCCAGCAGCAAGGGACTAGCGGGAGTTTCCGAGCAGTACTTC.

This sequence joins TRBV27 and TRBJ2-1; 12 nucleotides match TRBD2. CDR1 is MNHEY and CDR2 is SMNVEV in the germline V gene (reference sequence). This CDR3 has 17 amino acids. V dropped 5 bases and J dropped 6; count of bases not matched to a gene: 11. CDR3 loop: CASSPLASGRASNEQFF. CDR3 coding DNA: TGTGCCAGCAGTCCGCTGGCTAGCGGGAGGGCCTCCAATGAGCAGTTCTTC.

The chain carries TRBV5-1 and TRBJ1-5; 7 nucleotides line up with TRBD1. V lost 4 bases, J lost 2 bases, and 6 bases stayed unmatched. Looked up from germline, CDR1 is SGHRS and CDR2 is YFSETQ. This CDR3 is 15 amino acids long. The chain's CDR3 is CASSEGALGNQPQHF. Here the CDR3 DNA reads TGCGCCAGCAGCGAGGGGGCCCTTGGCAATCAGCCCCAGCATTTT.

This sequence joins TRBV4-1 and TRBJ1-3, with a tentative D call TRBD1 (5 bases). The CDR3 loop spans 13 amino acids. Germline V gene lookup returns CDR1 MGHRA and CDR2 YSYEKL. Trimming removed 5 bases at V and 5 bases at J, with 10 bases between. The CDR3 coding sequence is TGCGCCAGCAGCACACAGGCGAGAAACACCATATATTTT. Translation gives CASSTQARNTIYF.

The rearrangement joins TRBV7-2 to TRBJ2-7, with 11 positions matching TRBD2. Trimming cost V 3 bases and J 4 bases; bases outside gene matches: 8. The V gene's germline CDR1 is SGHTA and CDR2 FQGNSA. The CDR3 has 16 residues. In DNA, the CDR3 is TGTGCCAGCAGCTTGGGGCTCCTAGCGGGAGGATACGAGCAGTACTTC. It yields the protein CASSLGLLAGGYEQYF.

A word on this clone: The sample holds other DNA sequences that translate to the same CDR3. This sequence joins TRBV19 and TRBJ2-7; perhaps TRBD1 as D (5 bases). The CDR3 runs to 14 residues. Trimming shortened V by 2 bases and J by 0 bases, and 8 bases separated the two germline ends. Germline CDR1 reads LNHDA; CDR2 reads SQIVND (reference sequence). The CDR3 nucleotides read TGTGCCAGTAGTATAACAGGAAGCTCCTACGAGCAGTACTTC. Protein sequence: CASSITGSSYEQYF.

The genes are TRBV21-1 and TRBJ2-3; the table gives TRBD1 as D, unverified against the DNA. TRBV21-1 is a known pseudogene. There are 16 residues in the CDR3. Here the CDR3 reads CASSNRDREETDTQYF. The CDR3 DNA is TGTGCCAGCAGCAACCGGGACAGGGAAGAGACAGATACGCAGTATTTT.

The CDR3 sequence is CASRHGTGGSPLHF. CDR3 bases: TGTGCCAGCAGACACGGGACAGGGGGATCACCCCTCCACTTT. The chain joins TRBV11-2 to TRBJ1-6; the match to TRBD1 covers 11 bases. The CDR3 consists of 14 residues. Trimming took 6 bases from V and 10 from J; bases not matched to a gene: 5. Germline loops: CDR1 SGHAT, CDR2 FQNNGV. Using reference TRBV11-2 and TRBJ1-6 for the parts outside the CDR3, the full variable domain is EAGVAQSPRYKIIEKRQSVAFWCNPISGHATLYWYQQILGQGPKLLIQFQNNGVVDDSQLPKDRFSAERLKGVDSTLKIQPAKLEDSAVYLCASRHGTGGSPLHFGNGTRLTVT.

This chain connects TRBV28 to TRBJ2-3; TRBD1 is a possible D gene (5 bases). In germline, CDR1 is MDHEN, CDR2 SYDVKM. The germline V and J ends were trimmed by 10 bases and 0 bases, with 8 bases remaining between them. CDR3 length: 12 amino acids. The CDR3 DNA sequence: TGTGCCATCGCAGGGAGCACAGATACGCAGTATTTT. This translates into CAIAGSTDTQYF.

The gene calls are TRBV4-2 and TRBJ1-2, with D perhaps TRBD1 (5 bases). V gave up 4 bases and J gave up 8 bases, with 20 bases separating them. The V gene's germline CDR1 is LGHNA and CDR2 YNFKEQ. There are 15 residues in the CDR3. Written as DNA, the CDR3 is TGTGCCAGCAGCCCAAGCGTAGGGGCTTGGGGAGGCTACACCTTC. Translating it yields CASSPSVGAWGGYTF.

The chain carries TRBV19 and TRBJ2-1; 7 positions agree with TRBD1. Germline trimming cut 6 bases from V and 8 bases from J; bases unmatched to any gene: 13. Germline V gene sequence: CDR1 LNHDA, CDR2 SQIVND (reference sequence). The CDR3 covers 15 residues. CDR3 loop: CASRGEGHRGYEQFF. The CDR3 region has the DNA TGTGCCAGTAGGGGCGAAGGGCACAGGGGCTATGAGCAGTTCTTC.

The chain combines TRBV5-6 with TRBJ2-7; TRBD1 agrees at 9 bases. This CDR3 comprises 14 residues. Germline V gene data show CDR1 as SGHDT and CDR2 as YYEEEE. Trimming removed 3 bases from V and 7 bases from J; junction bases left unmatched: 8. The CDR3 is CASSSPGTGWEQYF. The CDR3 coding sequence is TGTGCCAGCAGCTCCCCCGGGACAGGGTGGGAGCAGTACTTC.

The rearrangement links TRBV9 to TRBJ2-7; 8 bases agree with TRBD2. The CDR3 is made up of 14 amino acids. The V and J ends lost 1 base and 2 bases, in that order; junction bases with no gene match: 2. Germline V CDR1 and CDR2: SGDLS, YYNGEE. The CDR3 region has the DNA TGTGCCAGCAGCGTAACTAGCGGACCCTACGAGCAGTACTTC. Translated, it gives CASSVTSGPYEQYF.

The chain combines TRBV18 with TRBJ2-3; tentative D call: TRBD2 (6 bases). V shed 3 bases and J shed 2 bases, with 9 bases lying between them. Germline CDR1 KGHSH, CDR2 LQKENI. The length of the CDR3 is 14 residues. The CDR3 is CASSPSGDTDTQYF. As DNA, the CDR3 is TGTGCCAGCTCACCTAGCGGAGACACAGATACGCAGTATTTT.

The chain employs TRBV27 and TRBJ1-6; tentatively, D is TRBD1 (5 bases). The CDR3 spans 14 residues. The germline V gene has CDR1 MNHEY and CDR2 SMNVEV (reference sequence). V was trimmed by 3 bases and J by 7 bases, leaving 10 bases between them. CDR3 DNA sequence: TGTGCCAGCAGTTTTGGAGGGGAAAATTCACCCCTCCACTTT. It codes for CASSFGGENSPLHF.